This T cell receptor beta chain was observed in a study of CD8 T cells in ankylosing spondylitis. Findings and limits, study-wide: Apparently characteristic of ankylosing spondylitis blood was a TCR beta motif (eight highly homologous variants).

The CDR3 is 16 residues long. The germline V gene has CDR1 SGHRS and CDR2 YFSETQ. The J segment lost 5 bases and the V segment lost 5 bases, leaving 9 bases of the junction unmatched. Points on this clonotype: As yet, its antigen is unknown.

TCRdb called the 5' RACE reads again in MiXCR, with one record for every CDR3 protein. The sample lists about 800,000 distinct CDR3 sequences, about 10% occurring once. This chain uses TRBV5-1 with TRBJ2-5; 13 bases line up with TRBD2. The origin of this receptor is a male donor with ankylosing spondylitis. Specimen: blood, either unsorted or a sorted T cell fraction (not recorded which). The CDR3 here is CASSSRLAGGRETQYF. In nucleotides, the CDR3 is TGCGCCAGCAGTTCCCGACTAGCGGGGGGAAGGGAGACCCAGTACTTC.